This T cell receptor (beta chain) was documented in a study of cytomegalovirus exposure and HLA in healthy donors. General study points: In an earlier analysis, in 620 or so donors, most V segments appeared productive either ~87% or ~30% of the time. The study flagged about 160 TCR beta chains as cytomegalovirus-associated. Within a later analysis, the majority of CMV-associated TCR beta chains appeared HLA-restricted.

The donors comprised healthy bone marrow donors. Turning to this clone: Its antigen is still unknown.

The germline CDR1 and CDR2 sequences are MNHNS and SASEGT. CDR3 length: 13 residues. PCR amplification relied on 60 Vbeta primers (plus 13 Jbeta primers). Assay: immunoSEQ multiplex PCR; the TCRdb copy retains only in-frame clones and omits some. Its listing shows about 160,000 clones. The sequencing sample was made of PBMCs. V gene TRBV6-1 combines with J gene TRBJ2-5, with TRBD1 as a possible D gene (6 bases). The J call may be incorrect, as the DNA end agrees better with TRBJ2-7. This sequence was found in a man aged 30 to 45 in good health and CMV-seronegative. The CDR3 region has the DNA TGTGCCAGCAGCCCCGACAGGCTCTACGAGCAGTACTTC. Its protein product is CASSPDRLYEQYF.